This TCR beta chain was identified during a study of blood T cell repertoires in COVID-19. Overall study: The United States, Italy and Spain supplied acute and convalescent COVID-19 samples.

Clones were sequenced by immunoSEQ multiplex PCR, and TCRdb holds only the in-frame ones, with some missing. This sample has about 320,000 clones, with 85% found just once. Enrollees, about 18 to 89 years old, lived in 24 US areas. Assignment of participants to cohorts was predicated upon participant-reported clinical history. Within the 2 weeks before study entry, each person in the exposed group met a COVID-19 case. The CDR3 has 14 residues. V was clipped by 6 bases and J by 4 bases, with 13 bases between them. From germline, CDR1 is MNHEY and CDR2 SVGAGI. The J gene is TRBJ1-5, the V gene TRBV6-5; the D gene is possibly TRBD1 (6 bases). Sample: PBMCs or T cells enriched from blood (not recorded which). This TCR came from a woman aged 25-40 years who had been exposed to COVID-19. The CDR3 bases are TGTGCCAGCAGCAATAGGCAGGGGAATCAGCCCCAGCATTTT. This codes for CASSNRQGNQPQHF.